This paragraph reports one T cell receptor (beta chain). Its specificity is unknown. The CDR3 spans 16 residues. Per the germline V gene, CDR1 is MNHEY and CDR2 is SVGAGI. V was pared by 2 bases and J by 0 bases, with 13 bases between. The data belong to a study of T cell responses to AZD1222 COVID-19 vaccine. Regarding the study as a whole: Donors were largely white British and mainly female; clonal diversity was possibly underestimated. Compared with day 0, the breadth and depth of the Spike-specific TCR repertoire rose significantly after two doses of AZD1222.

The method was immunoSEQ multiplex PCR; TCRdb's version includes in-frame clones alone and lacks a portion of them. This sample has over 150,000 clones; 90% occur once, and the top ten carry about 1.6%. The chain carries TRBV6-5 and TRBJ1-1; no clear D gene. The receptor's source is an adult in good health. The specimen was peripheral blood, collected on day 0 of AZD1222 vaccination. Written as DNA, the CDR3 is TGTGCCAGCAGTTACAGGCCCAACCGTGTGAACACTGAAGCTTTCTTT. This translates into CASSYRPNRVNTEAFF.